This TCR beta chain emerged from a study of cytomegalovirus exposure and HLA in healthy donors. As for the study in general: Earlier sequencing of 150 million to 200 million T cells yielded about 120 million unique TCR beta sequences. Study results and limitations: High specificity and sensitivity for cytomegalovirus status were reported for the classifier. Clonal expansion, a later analysis showed, was greater in HLA-associated TCR beta chains than in equally common others.

Germline V gene lookup returns CDR1 MNHEY and CDR2 SVGAGI. This CDR3 comprises 13 residues. V gave up 2 bases and J gave up 5 bases, with 10 bases separating them. As concerns this clone: Its antigen is still unknown.

PCR involved 60 Vbeta and 13 Jbeta primers. Some clones are missing from TCRdb's copy, which holds only in-frame ones; the method was immunoSEQ multiplex PCR. The data show approximately 70,000 clones, roughly 70% seen once. The V and J genes are TRBV6-5 and TRBJ2-7; D might be TRBD1 (6 bases). Sequenced input: PBMCs. The receptor's source is a male donor in good health and CMV-seropositive. The DNA of the CDR3 is TGTGCCAGCAGTTACGGGGGCGTCGACGAGCAGTACTTC. Translation gives CASSYGGVDEQYF.